Included here is one T cell receptor (beta chain) sequence, with context. Trimming stripped 1 base from V and 8 bases from J, with 5 bases between. The CDR3 consists of 11 residues. Germline V gene data show CDR1 as MDHEN and CDR2 as SYDVKM. These data are taken from a study of blood T cell repertoires in COVID-19. Study processing details: Researchers report that nucleated cell counts were estimated from reference gene primer amplification. Repertoires were generated with immunoSEQ multiplex PCR, while TCRdb's copy carries only in-frame clones and drops some. V and J calls and clone size come straight from that table; D and trimming were deduced from the DNA. The table lists about 270,000 clones, more than 85% of them singletons, with roughly 2.9% in the top ten.

The origin of this receptor is a man aged 40-50 years who had been exposed to COVID-19. This sequence joins TRBV28 and TRBJ1-1; D uncertain. Sequenced material: PBMCs or T cells enriched from blood (not recorded which). This CDR3 is CASSLSREAFF. In DNA, the CDR3 is TGTGCCAGCAGTTTATCCAGAGAAGCTTTCTTT. Variable domain in full (rest from reference TRBV28 and TRBJ1-1): DVKVTQSSRYLVKRTGEKVFLECVQDMDHENMFWYRQDPGLGLRLIYFSYDVKMKEKGDIPEGYSVSREKKERFSLILESASTNQTSMYLCASSLSREAFFGQGTRLTVV.